The 11 T cell receptor beta chains given below trace back to one sample, sequenced in a study of vaccination and CD4 T cells after COVID-19. The time point: late sampling 161 to 241 days after vaccination in a few convalescent patients. Regarding treatment: roughly 11-day PBMC culture with coronavirus spike peptide pools or control peptides (ViraFEST assay). Their recognized antigens are unknown. Cultured CD4+ T cells had their DNA profiled by the Oncomine TCR Beta short-read assay. MiXCR, run by TCRdb on the PCR reads, gives a single entry per CDR3 protein. The sample holds tens of thousands of distinct CDR3 sequences, about 40% seen once. Sequencing was performed on CD4+ T cells from blood, cultured in vitro, taken about 7 months after SARS-CoV-2 vaccination. The receptor set was obtained from a human donor who had recovered from COVID-19.

This clonotype has a handful of counts. CDR3 DNA: TGTGCCAGCAGCTTAGACAGGGGTCACACTGAAGCTTTCTTT. Translation gives CASSLDRGHTEAFF. The genes are TRBV7-2 and TRBJ1-1; the match to TRBD1 covers 7 bases. The CDR3 extends over 14 amino acids. J was trimmed by 3 bases and V by 1 base; bases with no gene match: 2. Germline V lookup: CDR1 SGHTA, CDR2 FQGNSA. Supplemented by reference TRBV7-2 and TRBJ1-1, the full variable domain reads GAGVSQSPSNKVTEKGKDVELRCDPISGHTALYWYRQSLGQGLEFLIYFQGNSAPDKSGLPSDRFSAERTGGSVSTLTIQRTQQEDSAVYLCASSLDRGHTEAFFGQGTRLTVV.

This clonotype has a handful of counts. This chain connects TRBV20-1 to TRBJ2-5; the match to TRBD2 covers 7 bases. CDR3 length equals 15 residues. The germline CDR1 and CDR2 sequences are DFQATT and SNEGSKA (reference sequence). V lost 3 bases to trimming and J lost 3 bases; unmatched junction nucleotides: 10. The CDR3 loop is CSASPPSGDKETQYF. In nucleotides, the CDR3 is TGCAGTGCTAGTCCTCCTAGCGGAGATAAAGAGACCCAGTACTTC.

V and J are TRBV7-8 and TRBJ2-1; the match to TRBD2 covers 14 bases. Germline CDR1 and CDR2: SGHVS and FQNEAQ. V lost 6 bases, J lost 6 bases, and 22 bases stayed unmatched. The CDR3 is made up of 21 amino acids. CDR3 loop: CASRPTGGQRLAGGGANEQFF. The CDR3 bases are TGTGCCAGCAGGCCGACAGGGGGCCAGAGACTAGCGGGAGGGGGGGCCAATGAGCAGTTCTTC.

J is TRBJ2-3 and V is TRBV7-9, with D possibly matching TRBD2 (6 bases). Germline V lookup: CDR1 SEHNR, CDR2 FQNEAQ (reference sequence). Trimming cost V 11 bases and J 1 base, with 16 bases left between them. The length of the CDR3 is 14 residues. The CDR3 loop is CAGLGRDGTDTQYF. Here the CDR3 DNA reads TGTGCCGGTTTAGGGCGGGACGGCACAGATACGCAGTATTTT.

This clonotype came up a few times. The chain links TRBV20-1 to TRBJ2-5; no definite D call. CDR3 size: 14 residues. Germline CDR1 DFQATT, CDR2 SNEGSKA (reference sequence). With 3 bases removed from V and 2 bases from J, the gap between germline ends came to 13 bases. The CDR3 DNA sequence: TGCAGTGCTAGGGACGGTGGCATACAAGAGACCCAGTACTTC. Translating gives CSARDGGIQETQYF.

The gene calls are TRBV27 and TRBJ2-1, with D perhaps given as TRBD1 or TRBD2 (7 bases each). This CDR3 has 19 residues. V was trimmed by 2 bases and J by 4 bases, leaving 24 bases between them. Germline values: CDR1 MNHEY, CDR2 SMNVEV (reference sequence). CDR3 DNA: TGTGCCAGCAGTTTAACTCTCCTCTCCGTCAGGGGGGGTTACAATGAGCAGTTCTTC. Amino acid sequence: CASSLTLLSVRGGYNEQFF.

The rearrangement links TRBV20-1 to TRBJ2-3, with 7 nucleotides matching TRBD1. Trimming at V came to 4 bases and at J to 1 base, leaving 5 bases not matched to a gene. Germline V lookup: CDR1 DFQATT, CDR2 SNEGSKA (reference sequence). The CDR3 sequence is 14 residues long. In nucleotides, the CDR3 is TGCAGTGCTAAGCAGGGGGTGGGCACAGATACGCAGTATTTT. Protein sequence: CSAKQGVGTDTQYF.

The J gene is TRBJ1-1, the V gene TRBV5-1, with TRBD1 matching over 9 bases. The V segment lost 4 bases and the J segment 11 bases; nucleotides outside the gene matches: 12. Germline V gives CDR1 SGHRS, CDR2 YFSETQ. The CDR3 loop spans 14 amino acids. The CDR3 DNA follows: TGCGCCAGCAGCCGCTCCGGGACAGGGACGAGCGCTTTCTTT. Translating it yields CASSRSGTGTSAFF.

There are a few counts of this clonotype. The chain combines TRBV28 with TRBJ2-3; 12 bases align to TRBD2. Trimming took 5 bases from V and 9 from J; bases not matched to a gene: 12. The CDR3 loop spans 16 amino acids. CDR1 MDHEN and CDR2 SYDVKM come from the germline V gene. In nucleotides, the CDR3 is TGTGCCAGCAGTACAAGGACTAGCGGGATCGAGAGCACGCAGTATTTT. This gives the protein CASSTRTSGIESTQYF.

The chain joins TRBV20-1 to TRBJ2-3; 7 nucleotides match TRBD2. Germline V lookup: CDR1 DFQATT, CDR2 SNEGSKA (reference sequence). CDR3 length equals 13 residues. The V segment lost 5 bases and the J segment 0 bases; nucleotides outside the gene matches: 2. The chain's CDR3 is CSAGRESTDTQYF. The CDR3 region has the DNA TGCAGTGCTGGGCGGGAGAGCACAGATACGCAGTATTTT.

V and J are TRBV15 and TRBJ2-3, with no clear D. This CDR3 region has 13 residues. V shed 0 bases and J shed 6 bases, with 7 bases lying between them. Germline loops: CDR1 LNHNV, CDR2 YYDKDF (reference sequence). The chain's CDR3 is CATSRDIGDTQYF. The CDR3 DNA sequence: TGTGCCACCAGCAGAGATATAGGGGATACGCAGTATTTT.